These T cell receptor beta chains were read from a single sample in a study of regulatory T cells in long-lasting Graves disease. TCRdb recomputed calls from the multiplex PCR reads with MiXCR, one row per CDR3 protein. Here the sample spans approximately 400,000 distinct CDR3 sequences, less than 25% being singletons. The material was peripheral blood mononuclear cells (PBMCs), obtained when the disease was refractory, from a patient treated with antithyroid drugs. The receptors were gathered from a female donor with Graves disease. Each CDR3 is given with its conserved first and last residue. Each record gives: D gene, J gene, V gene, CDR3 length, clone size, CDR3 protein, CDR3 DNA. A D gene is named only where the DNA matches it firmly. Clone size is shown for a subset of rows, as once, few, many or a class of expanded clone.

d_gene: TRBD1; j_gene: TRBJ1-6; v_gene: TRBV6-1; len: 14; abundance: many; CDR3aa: CASTNRGYNSPLHF; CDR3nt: TGTGCCAGCACTAACAGGGGTTATAATTCACCCCTCCACTTT
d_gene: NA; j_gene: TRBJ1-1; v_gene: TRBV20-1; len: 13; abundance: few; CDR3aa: CSASQPMNTEAFF; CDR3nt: TGCAGTGCCAGCCAACCGATGAACACTGAAGCTTTCTTT
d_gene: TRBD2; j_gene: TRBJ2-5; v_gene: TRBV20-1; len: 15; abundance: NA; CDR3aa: CSAHRTSGIQETQYF; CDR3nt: TGCAGTGCCCATAGGACTAGCGGGATACAAGAGACCCAGTACTTC
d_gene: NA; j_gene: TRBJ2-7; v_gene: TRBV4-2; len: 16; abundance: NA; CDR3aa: CASSQDFRAPSYEQYF; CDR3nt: TGTGCCAGCAGCCAAGACTTCCGGGCTCCATCGTACGAGCAGTACTTC
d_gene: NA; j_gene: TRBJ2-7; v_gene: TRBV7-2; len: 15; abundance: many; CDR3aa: CASREGPTSSYEQYF; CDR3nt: TGTGCCAGCAGGGAGGGCCCTACTAGCTCCTACGAGCAGTACTTC
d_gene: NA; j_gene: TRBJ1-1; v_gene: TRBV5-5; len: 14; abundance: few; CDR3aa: CASSPGPINTEAFF; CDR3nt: TGTGCCAGCAGCCCCGGACCCATTAACACTGAAGCTTTCTTT
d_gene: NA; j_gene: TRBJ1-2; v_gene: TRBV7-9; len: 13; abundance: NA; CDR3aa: CASSLEPAAYYTF; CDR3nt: TGTGCCAGCAGCTTAGAACCCGCAGCTTACTACACCTTC
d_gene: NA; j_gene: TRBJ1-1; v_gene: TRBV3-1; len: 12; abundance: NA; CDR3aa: CASGGSWGKAFF; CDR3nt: TGTGCCAGCGGGGGAAGCTGGGGGAAAGCTTTCTTT
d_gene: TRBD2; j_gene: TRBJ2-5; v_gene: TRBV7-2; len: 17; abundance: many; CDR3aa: CASSLAPTGGRSRTQYF; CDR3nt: TGTGCCAGCAGCTTAGCGCCCACGGGAGGGCGATCTCGGACCCAGTACTTC
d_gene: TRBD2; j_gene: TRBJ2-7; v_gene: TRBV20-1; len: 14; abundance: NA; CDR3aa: CSALSGRAPYEQYF; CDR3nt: TGCAGTGCCCTGAGCGGGAGGGCCCCCTACGAGCAGTACTTC
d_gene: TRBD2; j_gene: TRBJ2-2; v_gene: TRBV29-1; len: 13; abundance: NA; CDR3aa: CSVDGGWAGELFF; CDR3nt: TGCAGCGTTGACGGGGGGTGGGCCGGGGAGCTGTTTTTT
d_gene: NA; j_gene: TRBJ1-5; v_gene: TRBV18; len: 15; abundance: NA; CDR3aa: CASSPPASANQPQHF; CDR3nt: TGTGCCAGCTCACCACCGGCCTCGGCGAATCAGCCCCAGCATTTT
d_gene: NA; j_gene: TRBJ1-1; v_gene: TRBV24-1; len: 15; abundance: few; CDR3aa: CATSDPRGEGTEAFF; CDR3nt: TGTGCCACCAGTGACCCCCGCGGCGAGGGGACTGAAGCTTTCTTT
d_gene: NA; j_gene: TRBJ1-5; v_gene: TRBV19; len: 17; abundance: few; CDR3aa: CASNEGTEGDYYQPQHF; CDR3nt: TGTGCCAGTAACGAAGGGACTGAAGGTGACTATTATCAGCCCCAGCATTTT
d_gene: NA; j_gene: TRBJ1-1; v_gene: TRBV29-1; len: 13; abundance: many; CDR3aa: CSVEGTPSFEAFF; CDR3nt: TGCAGCGTTGAAGGGACGCCTAGTTTTGAAGCTTTCTTT
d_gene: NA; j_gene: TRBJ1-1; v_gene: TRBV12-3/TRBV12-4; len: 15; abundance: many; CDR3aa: CASSYRDQGNTEAFF; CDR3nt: TGTGCCAGCAGCTACCGGGATCAGGGGAACACTGAAGCTTTCTTT
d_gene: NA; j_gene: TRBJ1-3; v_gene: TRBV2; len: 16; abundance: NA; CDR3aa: CASSVEGAISGNTIYF; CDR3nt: TGTGCCAGCAGTGTGGAAGGTGCAATCTCTGGAAACACCATATATTTT
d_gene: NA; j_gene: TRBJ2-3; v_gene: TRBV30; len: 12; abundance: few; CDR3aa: CAWRRREDTQYF; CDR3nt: TGTGCCTGGAGAAGGCGGGAAGATACGCAGTATTTT
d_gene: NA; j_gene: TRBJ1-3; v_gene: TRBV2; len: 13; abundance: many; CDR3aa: CASTVNSGNTIYF; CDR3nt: TGTGCCAGCACGGTCAACTCTGGAAACACCATATATTTT
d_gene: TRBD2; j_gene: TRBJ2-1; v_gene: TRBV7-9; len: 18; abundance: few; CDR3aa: CASSLPLASGSSYNEQFF; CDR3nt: TGTGCCAGCAGCCTCCCGCTCGCCAGCGGGAGCTCCTACAATGAGCAGTTCTTC
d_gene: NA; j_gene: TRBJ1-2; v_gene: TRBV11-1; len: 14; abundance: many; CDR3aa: CASSPQGSGYGYTF; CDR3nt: TGTGCCAGCAGTCCCCAGGGTTCCGGCTATGGCTACACCTTC
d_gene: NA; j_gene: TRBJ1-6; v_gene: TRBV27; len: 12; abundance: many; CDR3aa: CASSLEDSPLHF; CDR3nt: TGTGCCAGCAGTTTAGAGGATTCACCCCTCCACTTT
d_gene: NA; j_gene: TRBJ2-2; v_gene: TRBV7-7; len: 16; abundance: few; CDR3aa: CASSFHPGTNTGELFF; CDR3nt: TGTGCCAGCAGCTTCCACCCCGGGACAAACACCGGGGAGCTGTTTTTT
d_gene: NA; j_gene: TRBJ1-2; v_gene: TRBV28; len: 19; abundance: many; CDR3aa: CASSSIIEAGDPRSYGYTF; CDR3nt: TGTGCCAGCAGTTCCATCATCGAAGCCGGGGACCCGAGGAGCTATGGCTACACCTTC
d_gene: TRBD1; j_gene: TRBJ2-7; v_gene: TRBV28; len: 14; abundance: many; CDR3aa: CASSRGDSQEEQYF; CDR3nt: TGTGCCAGCAGTAGAGGGGACAGCCAAGAGGAGCAGTACTTC
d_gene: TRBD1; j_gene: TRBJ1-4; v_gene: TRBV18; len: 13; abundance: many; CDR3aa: CASSSGGGAELFF; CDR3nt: TGTGCCAGCTCATCCGGAGGGGGCGCGGAACTGTTTTTT
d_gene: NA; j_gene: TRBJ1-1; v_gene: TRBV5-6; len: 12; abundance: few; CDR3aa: CASSSNNPEAFF; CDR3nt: TGTGCCAGCAGCTCTAACAACCCTGAAGCTTTCTTT
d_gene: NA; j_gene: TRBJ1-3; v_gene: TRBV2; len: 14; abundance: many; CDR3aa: CASSERDNGNTIYF; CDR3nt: TGTGCCAGCAGTGAACGGGACAACGGAAACACCATATATTTT
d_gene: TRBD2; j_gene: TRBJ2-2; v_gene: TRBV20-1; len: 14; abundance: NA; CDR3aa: CSAHSGRNTGELFF; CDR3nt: TGCAGTGCTCACAGCGGGAGGAACACCGGGGAGCTGTTTTTT
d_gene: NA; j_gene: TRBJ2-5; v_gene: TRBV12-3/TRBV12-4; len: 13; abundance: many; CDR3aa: CASSLGGIETQYF; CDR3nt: TGTGCCAGCAGCCTGGGAGGAATAGAGACCCAGTACTTC
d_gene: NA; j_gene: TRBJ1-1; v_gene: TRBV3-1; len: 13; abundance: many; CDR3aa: CASSQLGNTEAFF; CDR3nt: TGTGCCAGCAGCCAACTCGGAAACACTGAAGCTTTCTTT
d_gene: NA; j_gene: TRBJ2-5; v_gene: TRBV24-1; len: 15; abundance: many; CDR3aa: CATSRRGSPEETQYF; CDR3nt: TGTGCCACCAGTCGTCGAGGGAGCCCGGAAGAGACCCAGTACTTC
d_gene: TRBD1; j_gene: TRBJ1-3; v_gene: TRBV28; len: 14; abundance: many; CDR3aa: CASSLPGQGNTIYF; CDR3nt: TGTGCCAGCAGTTTACCGGGACAGGGGAACACCATATATTTT
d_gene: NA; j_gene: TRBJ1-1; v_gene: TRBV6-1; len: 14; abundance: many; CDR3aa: CASSKPPGNTEAFF; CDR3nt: TGTGCCAGCAGTAAGCCTCCGGGGAACACTGAAGCTTTCTTT
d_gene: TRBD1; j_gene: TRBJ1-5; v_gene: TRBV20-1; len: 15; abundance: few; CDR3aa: CSASVGQGVSQPQHF; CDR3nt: TGCAGTGCTAGTGTGGGACAGGGGGTGAGTCAGCCCCAGCATTTT
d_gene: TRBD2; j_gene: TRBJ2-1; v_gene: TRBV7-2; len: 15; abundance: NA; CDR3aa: CASSSQAGGYNEQFF; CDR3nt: TGTGCCAGCAGCTCCCAAGCGGGAGGTTACAATGAGCAGTTCTTC
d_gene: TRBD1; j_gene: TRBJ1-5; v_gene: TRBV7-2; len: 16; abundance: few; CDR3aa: CASSFPGQTVNQPQHF; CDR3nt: TGTGCCAGCAGCTTTCCGGGACAGACAGTCAATCAGCCCCAGCATTTT
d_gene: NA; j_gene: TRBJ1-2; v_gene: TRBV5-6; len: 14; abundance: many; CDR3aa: CASSLGQGLGGYTF; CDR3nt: TGTGCCAGCAGCTTGGGGCAGGGCCTAGGAGGCTACACCTTC
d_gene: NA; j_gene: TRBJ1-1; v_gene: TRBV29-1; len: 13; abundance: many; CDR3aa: CSVLDRVNTEAFF; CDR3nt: TGCAGCGTCTTGGATAGGGTAAACACTGAAGCTTTCTTT
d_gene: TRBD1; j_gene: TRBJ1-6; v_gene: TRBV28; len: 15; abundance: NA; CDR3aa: CASSLGTVGNSPLHF; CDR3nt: TGTGCCAGCAGTTTGGGGACAGTGGGTAATTCACCCCTCCACTTT
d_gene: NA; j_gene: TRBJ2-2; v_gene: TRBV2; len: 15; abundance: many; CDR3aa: CASVTSSPGTGELFF; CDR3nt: TGTGCCAGTGTAACTAGCAGTCCGGGCACCGGGGAGCTGTTTTTT